Listed here are 5 T cell receptor beta chains from one sample, sequenced in a study of technical replicates of blood from a few donors. Method: immunoSEQ multiplex PCR; TCRdb's copy keeps in-frame clones and lacks some. The sample holds 85,000 to 100,000 clones, 90% to 96% seen once. Specimen: T cells isolated from PBMCs. These receptor sequences come from a human donor in good health.

The V gene is TRBV5-4, the J gene TRBJ1-2; 7 bases line up with TRBD1. Trimming took 2 bases from V and 6 from J; bases not matched to a gene: 4. The length of the CDR3 is 13 residues. CDR1 and CDR2 (germline): SGHNT, YYREEE (reference sequence). The CDR3 bases are TGTGCCAGCAGCTTAGTGCAGGGGGATGGCTACACCTTC. Translating gives CASSLVQGDGYTF.

This chain connects TRBV7-6 to TRBJ1-3, with 9 bases matching TRBD1. This CDR3 has 20 residues. The V gene end was trimmed by 5 bases and the J gene end by 0 bases; junction bases not matched to a gene: 17. CDR1 is SGHVS, CDR2 FNYEAQ, per germline. Here the CDR3 DNA reads TGTGCCAGCAGCCCCCGGGGACAGGGACGATCATCAACCTCTGGAAACACCATATATTTT. Its protein is CASSPRGQGRSSTSGNTIYF.

Written as DNA, the CDR3 is TGTGCCAGCAGCCCCCCCCGCGGCGGGACAGGGGTAGAGACCCAGTACTTC. Amino acids: CASSPPRGGTGVETQYF. This chain links TRBV11-2 with TRBJ2-5; TRBD1 agrees at 10 bases. The CDR3 is 17 amino acids. Germline V lookup: CDR1 SGHAT, CDR2 FQNNGV. V lost 5 bases to trimming and J lost 4 bases; unmatched junction nucleotides: 13.

The rearrangement links TRBV7-3 to TRBJ2-3; 7 nucleotides agree with TRBD2. Looked up from germline, CDR1 is SGHTA and CDR2 is FQGTGA. The junction had 5 bases not matched to a gene; V was cut back by 5 bases and J by 3 bases. The CDR3 spans 14 residues. In nucleotides, the CDR3 is TGTGCCAGCAGCAGGACTAGGGTGACAGATACGCAGTATTTT. It is translated as CASSRTRVTDTQYF.

The chain carries TRBV12-2 and TRBJ2-7; the table names TRBD1, a call not compared with the DNA. TRBV12-2 is flagged as a pseudogene. The CDR3 runs 18 residues. The CDR3 nucleotides read TGTGCAAGTCGCTCGCGTAGTGGGGGCACAGGGGTAACCTACGAGCAGTACTTC. As protein: CASRSRSGGTGVTYEQYF.